This T cell receptor beta chain was captured in a study of blood T cell repertoires in COVID-19. Whole-study context: The study drew acute and convalescent COVID-19 samples from the United States, Italy and Spain. PBMCs, B-cell-depleted T cells, or T cells provided the cDNA or gDNA that made up the material.

The V gene's germline CDR1 is SGHTA and CDR2 FQGNSA. The ends were cut back, 5 bases at V and 2 bases at J, with 15 bases in the middle. The CDR3 contains 16 residues. Original processing methods: From reference gene primer amplification, estimates of nucleated cell counts were derived. Sequenced by immunoSEQ multiplex PCR; TCRdb stores in-frame clones only, minus some. V and J calls and clone size follow that table, whereas D and trimming were derived from the DNA. The data hold roughly 300,000 clones, with about 85% observed a single time. The sequencing sample was made of peripheral blood. The sequence was obtained from a human donor in a cohort sampled during active COVID-19. The genes are TRBV7-2 and TRBJ1-4, with D possibly being TRBD1 (6 bases). Here the CDR3 reads CASSPEPRGTNEKLFF. The CDR3 DNA reads TGTGCCAGCAGCCCCGAACCCAGGGGTACTAATGAAAAACTGTTTTTT. The complete variable domain, with remaining parts taken from reference TRBV7-2 and TRBJ1-4, reads GAGVSQSPSNKVTEKGKDVELRCDPISGHTALYWYRQSLGQGLEFLIYFQGNSAPDKSGLPSDRFSAERTGGSVSTLTIQRTQQEDSAVYLCASSPEPRGTNEKLFFGSGTQLSVL.